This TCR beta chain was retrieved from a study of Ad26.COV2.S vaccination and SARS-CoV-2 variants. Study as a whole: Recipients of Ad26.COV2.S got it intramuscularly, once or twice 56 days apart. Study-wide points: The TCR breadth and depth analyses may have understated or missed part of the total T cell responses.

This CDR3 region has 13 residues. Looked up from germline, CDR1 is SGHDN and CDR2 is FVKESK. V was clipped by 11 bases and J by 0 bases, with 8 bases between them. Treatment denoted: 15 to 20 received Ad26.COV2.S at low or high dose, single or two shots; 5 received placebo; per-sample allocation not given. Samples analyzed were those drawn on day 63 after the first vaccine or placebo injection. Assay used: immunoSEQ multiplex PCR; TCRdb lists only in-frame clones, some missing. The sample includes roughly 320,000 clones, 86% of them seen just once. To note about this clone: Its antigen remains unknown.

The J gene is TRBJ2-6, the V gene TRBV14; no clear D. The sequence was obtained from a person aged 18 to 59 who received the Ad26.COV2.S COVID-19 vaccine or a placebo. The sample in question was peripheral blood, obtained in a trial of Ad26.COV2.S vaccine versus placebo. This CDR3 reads CAGHRSGANVLTF. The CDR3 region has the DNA TGTGCCGGGCACCGCTCTGGGGCCAACGTCCTGACTTTC.